This T cell receptor (beta chain) is drawn from a study of blood T cell repertoires in COVID-19. At the level of the study: Collection of acute and convalescent COVID-19 samples took place in the United States, Italy and Spain. T cells, B-cell-depleted T cells, or PBMCs supplied cDNA or gDNA.

The germline V gene encodes CDR1 MGHRA and CDR2 YSYEKL. Trimming removed 1 base from V and 6 bases from J, with 22 bases in between. The CDR3 runs to 18 residues. Original processing methods: Reference gene primer amplification in the assay estimated nucleated cell counts. Using immunoSEQ multiplex PCR, the repertoire was profiled, and TCRdb retains in-frame clones only, with some absent. D and trimming come from the DNA, and the V and J calls and clone size come from that table. This table holds 150,000 or so clones, around 82% found once. The sequencing sample was made of peripheral blood. This TCR came from a human donor with acute or convalescent COVID-19. The donor label of this sample is uncertain. The chain carries TRBV4-1 and TRBJ1-5, with D tentatively TRBD1 (5 bases). The CDR3 is CASSQGAAGPRSGQPQHF. In DNA form, the CDR3 reads TGCGCCAGCAGCCAAGGGGCGGCAGGGCCTCGGTCGGGTCAGCCCCAGCATTTT.